A selection of T cell receptor beta chains follows, all from one sample in a study of T cell repertoires in ileal Crohn's disease. The data were produced by immunoSEQ multiplex PCR, yet TCRdb's version contains in-frame clones alone and is incomplete. This sample has over 3,500 clones, with 70% to 75% found just once. The specimen was ileal tissue. These receptors originate from an adult with Crohn's disease. The conserved cysteine and the conserved F or W are not part of the CDR3 here. Expanded clones get a size class; other rows say once, few or many, or leave the size out.

- | TRBJ2-1 | TRBV5-1 | 13 | ASSLPTSGSDEQF
- | TRBJ1-1 | TRBV7-9 | 13 | ASSLGGSGNTEAF
- | TRBJ2-1 | TRBV29-1 | 10 | SVEGGSNEQF
- | TRBJ2-6 | TRBV4-2 | 16 | ASSPDGDSGSGANVLT
few | TRBJ2-7 | TRBV29-1 | 11 | SVQEGGVYEQY
- | TRBJ2-3 | TRBV7-6 | 11 | ASSLKVEDTQY
- | TRBJ2-7 | TRBV19 | 13 | ASSSRTGVTYEQY
- | TRBJ1-2 | TRBV10-2 | 12 | ASSLGQGFGGYT
- | TRBJ1-1 | TRBV19 | 11 | ASSDTGDTEAF
- | TRBJ2-2 | TRBV7-9 | 14 | ASSLARELFAGELF
- | TRBJ2-3 | TRBV4-1 | 17 | ASSQEGLRASGSVDTQY
- | - | TRBV7-2 | 13 | ASSLQGPGAYEQY
- | TRBJ2-5 | TRBV6-1 | 11 | ASRGQGAETQY
- | TRBJ2-2 | TRBV7-3 | 14 | ASSLVAVRDTGELF
- | TRBJ1-2 | TRBV14 | 10 | ASSQDSYGYT
- | TRBJ2-1 | TRBV25-1 | 14 | ASSATGTGGFGEQF
few | TRBJ1-1 | TRBV5-5 | 11 | ASSLGGDTEAF
- | - | TRBV2 | 13 | ASSESGRGTYEQY
- | TRBJ1-1 | TRBV15 | 12 | ATSRLALNTEAF
few | TRBJ2-7 | TRBV9 | 10 | ASSHFLREQY
- | TRBJ2-2 | TRBV5-1 | 12 | ASGGQGNTGELF
once | TRBJ2-7 | TRBV5-1 | 13 | ASSLEGQGTIEQY
few | TRBJ2-2 | TRBV5-4 | 13 | ASSLAGRAGGELF
- | TRBJ1-4 | TRBV29-1 | 10 | SVQGGDEKLL
- | TRBJ2-7 | TRBV29-1 | 11 | SVEGGVVHEQY
- | TRBJ2-7 | TRBV19 | 13 | ASSSGTSGTYEQY
- | TRBJ2-7 | TRBV19 | 13 | ASSLRGGGSYEQY
- | TRBJ2-7 | TRBV11-2 | 15 | ASSLAGGARSPYEQY
- | - | TRBV7-9 | 11 | ASSPTAAYEQY
- | TRBJ1-3 | TRBV7-6 | 15 | ASSLMPRGQDGNTIY
- | TRBJ2-5 | TRBV5-1 | 13 | ASSFEPGLQETQY
- | TRBJ1-2 | TRBV6-5 | 12 | ASSYSSGAYGYT
- | TRBJ2-6 | TRBV11-3 | 12 | ASSSSGSPSVLT
- | TRBJ2-3 | TRBV10-3 | 14 | AISGAGLAGADTQY
- | TRBJ2-7 | TRBV5-1 | 12 | ASSLVGQGYEQY
few | TRBJ2-1 | TRBV19 | 13 | ASSFRDRGLNEQF
- | TRBJ1-4 | TRBV29-1 | 10 | SVGQGGEKLF
few | TRBJ2-3 | TRBV5-1 | 11 | ASSLDLTDTQY
- | TRBJ1-5 | TRBV30 | 10 | AWSQAGQPQH
- | TRBJ2-1 | TRBV19 | 12 | ASSKGSGVNEQF
- | TRBJ1-1 | TRBV7-9 | 13 | ASRSSGGQNTEAF
- | TRBJ2-5 | TRBV5-1 | 12 | ASSLGQGQETQY
- | TRBJ2-1 | TRBV29-1 | 10 | SEQGGYNEQF
once | TRBJ1-1 | TRBV6-1 | 12 | ASIVGQGNTEAF
- | TRBJ2-7 | TRBV13 | 12 | ASSSRDSSYEQY
- | TRBJ1-5 | TRBV19 | 12 | ASSRSRGNQPQH
- | TRBJ2-3 | TRBV4-1 | 12 | ASSRDFLGDTQY
- | TRBJ1-6 | TRBV29-1 | 14 | SVLPRQGTYNSPLH
- | TRBJ1-1 | TRBV2 | 13 | ASSEQGQPGTEAF
- | TRBJ1-1 | TRBV19 | 14 | ASSMWDRPQNTEAF
- | TRBJ1-2 | TRBV5-4 | 12 | ASSLIGGGYGYT
- | TRBJ1-5 | TRBV6-1 | 10 | ASSDGSQPQH